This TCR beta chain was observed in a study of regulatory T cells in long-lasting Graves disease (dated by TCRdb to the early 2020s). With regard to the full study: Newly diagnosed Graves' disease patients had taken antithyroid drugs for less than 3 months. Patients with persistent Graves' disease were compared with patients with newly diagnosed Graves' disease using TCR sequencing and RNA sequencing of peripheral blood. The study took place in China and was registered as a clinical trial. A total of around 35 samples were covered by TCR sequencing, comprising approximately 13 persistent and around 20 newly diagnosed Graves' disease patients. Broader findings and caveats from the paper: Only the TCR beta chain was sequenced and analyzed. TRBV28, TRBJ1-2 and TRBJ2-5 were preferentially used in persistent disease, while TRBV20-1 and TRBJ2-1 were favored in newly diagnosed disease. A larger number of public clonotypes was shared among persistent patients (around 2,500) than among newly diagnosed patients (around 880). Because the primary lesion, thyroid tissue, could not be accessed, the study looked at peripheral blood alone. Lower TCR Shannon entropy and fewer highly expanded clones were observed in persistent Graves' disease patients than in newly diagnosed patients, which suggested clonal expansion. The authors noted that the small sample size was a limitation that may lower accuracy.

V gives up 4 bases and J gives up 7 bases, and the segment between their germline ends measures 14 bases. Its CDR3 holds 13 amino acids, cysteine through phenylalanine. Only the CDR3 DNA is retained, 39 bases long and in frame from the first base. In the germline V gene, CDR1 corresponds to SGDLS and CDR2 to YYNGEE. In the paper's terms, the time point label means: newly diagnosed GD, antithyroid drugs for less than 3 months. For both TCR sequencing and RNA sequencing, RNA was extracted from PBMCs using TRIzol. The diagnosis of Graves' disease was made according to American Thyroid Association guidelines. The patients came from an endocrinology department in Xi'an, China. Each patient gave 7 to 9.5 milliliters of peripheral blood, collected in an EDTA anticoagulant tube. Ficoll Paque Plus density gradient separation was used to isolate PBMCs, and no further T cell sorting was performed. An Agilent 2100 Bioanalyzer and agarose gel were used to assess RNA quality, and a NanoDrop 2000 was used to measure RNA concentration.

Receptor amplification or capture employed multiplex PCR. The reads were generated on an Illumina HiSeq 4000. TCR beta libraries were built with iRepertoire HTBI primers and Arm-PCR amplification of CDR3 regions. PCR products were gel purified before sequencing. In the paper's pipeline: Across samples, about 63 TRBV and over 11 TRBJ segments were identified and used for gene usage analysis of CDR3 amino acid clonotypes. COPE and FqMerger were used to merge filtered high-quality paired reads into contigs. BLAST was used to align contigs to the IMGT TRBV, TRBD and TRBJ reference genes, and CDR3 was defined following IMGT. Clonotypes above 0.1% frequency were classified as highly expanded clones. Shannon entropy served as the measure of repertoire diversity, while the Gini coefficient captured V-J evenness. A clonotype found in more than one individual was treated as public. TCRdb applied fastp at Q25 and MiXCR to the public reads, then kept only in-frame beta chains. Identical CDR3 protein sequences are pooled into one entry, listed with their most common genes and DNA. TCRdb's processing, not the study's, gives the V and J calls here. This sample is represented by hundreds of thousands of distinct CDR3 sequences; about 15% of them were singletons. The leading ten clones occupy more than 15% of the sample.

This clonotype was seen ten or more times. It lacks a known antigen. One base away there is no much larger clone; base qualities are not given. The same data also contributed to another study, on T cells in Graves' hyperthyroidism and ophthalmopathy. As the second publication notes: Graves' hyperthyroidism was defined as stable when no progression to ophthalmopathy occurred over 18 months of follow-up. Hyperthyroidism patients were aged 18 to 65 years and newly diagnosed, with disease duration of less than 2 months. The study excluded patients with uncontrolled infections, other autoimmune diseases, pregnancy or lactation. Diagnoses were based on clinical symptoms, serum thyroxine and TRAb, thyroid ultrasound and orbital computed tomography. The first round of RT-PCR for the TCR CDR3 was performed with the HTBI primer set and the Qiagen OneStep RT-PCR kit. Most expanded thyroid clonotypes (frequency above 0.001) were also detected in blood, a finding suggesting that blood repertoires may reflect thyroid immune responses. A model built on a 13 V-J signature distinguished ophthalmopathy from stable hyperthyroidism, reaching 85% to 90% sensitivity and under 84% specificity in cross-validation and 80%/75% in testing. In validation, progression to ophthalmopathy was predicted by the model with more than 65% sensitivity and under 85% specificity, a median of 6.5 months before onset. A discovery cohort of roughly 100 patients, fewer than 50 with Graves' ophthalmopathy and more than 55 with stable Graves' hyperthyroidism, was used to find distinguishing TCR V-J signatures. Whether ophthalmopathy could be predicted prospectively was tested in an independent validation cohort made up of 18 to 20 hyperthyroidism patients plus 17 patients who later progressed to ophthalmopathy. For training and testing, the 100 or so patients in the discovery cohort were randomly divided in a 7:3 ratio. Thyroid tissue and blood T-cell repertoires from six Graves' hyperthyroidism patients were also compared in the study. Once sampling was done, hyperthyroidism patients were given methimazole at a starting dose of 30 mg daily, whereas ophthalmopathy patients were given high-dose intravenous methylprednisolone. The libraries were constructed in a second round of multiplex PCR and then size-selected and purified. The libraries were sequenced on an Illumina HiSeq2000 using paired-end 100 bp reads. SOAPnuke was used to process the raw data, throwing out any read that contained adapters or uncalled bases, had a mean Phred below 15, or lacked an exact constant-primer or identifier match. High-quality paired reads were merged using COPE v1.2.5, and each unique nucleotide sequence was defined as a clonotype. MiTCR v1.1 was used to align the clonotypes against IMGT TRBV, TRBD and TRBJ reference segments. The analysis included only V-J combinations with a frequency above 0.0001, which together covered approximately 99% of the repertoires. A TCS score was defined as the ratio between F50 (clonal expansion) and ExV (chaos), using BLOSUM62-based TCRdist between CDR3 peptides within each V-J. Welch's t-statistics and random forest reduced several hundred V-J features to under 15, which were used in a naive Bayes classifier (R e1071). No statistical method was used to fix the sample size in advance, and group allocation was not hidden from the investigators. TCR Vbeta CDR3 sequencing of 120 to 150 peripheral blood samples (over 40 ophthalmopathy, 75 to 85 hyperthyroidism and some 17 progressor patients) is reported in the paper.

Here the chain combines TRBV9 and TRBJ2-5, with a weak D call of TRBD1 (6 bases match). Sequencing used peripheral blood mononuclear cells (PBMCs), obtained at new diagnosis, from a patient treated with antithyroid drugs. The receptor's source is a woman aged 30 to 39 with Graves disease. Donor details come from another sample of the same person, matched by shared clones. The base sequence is TGTGCCAGCAGCACCGGGACACTGGGGACCCAGTACTTC. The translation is CASSTGTLGTQYF.